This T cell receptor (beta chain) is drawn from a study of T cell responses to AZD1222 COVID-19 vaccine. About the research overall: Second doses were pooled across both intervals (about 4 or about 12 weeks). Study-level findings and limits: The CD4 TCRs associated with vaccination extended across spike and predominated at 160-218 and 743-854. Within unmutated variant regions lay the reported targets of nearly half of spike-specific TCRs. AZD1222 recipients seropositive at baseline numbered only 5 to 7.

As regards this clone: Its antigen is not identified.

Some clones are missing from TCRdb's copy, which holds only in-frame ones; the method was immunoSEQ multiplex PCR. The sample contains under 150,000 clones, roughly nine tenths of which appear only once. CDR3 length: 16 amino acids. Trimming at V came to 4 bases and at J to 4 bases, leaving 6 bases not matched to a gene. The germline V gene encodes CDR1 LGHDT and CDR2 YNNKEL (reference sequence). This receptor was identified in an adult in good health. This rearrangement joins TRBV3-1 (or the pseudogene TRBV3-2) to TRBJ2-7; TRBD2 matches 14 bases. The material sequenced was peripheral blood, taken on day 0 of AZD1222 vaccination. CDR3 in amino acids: CASSPPGTSGSYEQYF. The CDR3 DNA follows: TGTGCCAGCAGCCCACCCGGGACTAGCGGGAGTTACGAGCAGTACTTC.